These 27 T cell receptor beta chains originate from one sample sequenced in a study of blood T cells in healthy people across ages. PCR was performed a second time for about 7 to 11 cycles using a sample-barcoded 5' primer and a J-beta primer mix. One entry per CDR3 protein, called by TCRdb with MiXCR from the 5' RACE reads. The sample lists about 780,000 distinct CDR3 sequences, 35% to 50% seen once, with approximately 18% in the top ten. The sequenced sample was blood. The source of these receptors is a man at least 80 years old in good health.

This clonotype has just a few counts. The chain links TRBV5-1 to TRBJ2-3; TRBD2 matches at 13 bases. The V segment lost 5 bases and the J segment 1 base; nucleotides outside the gene matches: 16. This CDR3 is built from 20 residues. From germline, CDR1 is SGHRS and CDR2 YFSETQ. The DNA of the CDR3 is TGCGCCAGCAGTCGAGGCTGGCCGACTAGCGGGAGGCTCGGCACAGATACGCAGTATTTT. It specifies CASSRGWPTSGRLGTDTQYF.

The chain links TRBV10-1 to TRBJ2-5, with 7 bases lining up with TRBD2. The germline V gene encodes CDR1 WNHNN and CDR2 SYGVQD (reference sequence). J was trimmed by 11 bases and V by 8 bases; bases with no gene match: 17. The CDR3 covers 14 residues. The CDR3 DNA sequence: TGCGCCAGCGTTACTAGCGAAGAAATCAGGGAGCAGTACTTC. Translating it yields CASVTSEEIREQYF.

The chain carries TRBV15 and TRBJ2-1; 8 positions agree with TRBD2. V lost 4 bases to trimming and J lost 7 bases; unmatched junction nucleotides: 9. CDR3 size: 15 residues. Germline V gene lookup returns CDR1 LNHNV and CDR2 YYDKDF (reference sequence). The CDR3 region has the DNA TGTGCCACCAGCACGCTTAGTAGCGGGATGAATGAGCAGTTCTTC. The encoded protein is CATSTLSSGMNEQFF.

The genes are TRBV28 and TRBJ1-5, with 7 nucleotides matching TRBD1. Per germline, CDR1 MDHEN and CDR2 SYDVKM. This CDR3 spans 15 amino acids. Losses at the gene ends were 10 bases for V and 5 bases for J; bases not matched to a gene: 14. The CDR3 here is CATEEGQSGDQPQHF. Here the CDR3 DNA reads TGTGCCACCGAAGAGGGACAGTCGGGTGATCAGCCCCAGCATTTT.

This chain uses TRBV20-1 with TRBJ2-7; TRBD2 aligns across 8 bases. From germline, CDR1 is DFQATT and CDR2 SNEGSKA (reference sequence). J lost 3 bases, V lost 8 bases, and 15 bases had no gene match. This CDR3 has 15 amino acids. CDR3 sequence (DNA): TGCAGTCCTACCTCCCTGAGCGGGAGAAGCTACGAGCAGTACTTC. As protein: CSPTSLSGRSYEQYF.

The J gene is TRBJ1-5, the V gene TRBV20-1; possibly TRBD1 for D (5 bases). The CDR3 totals 14 residues. Trimming removed 4 bases at V and 0 bases at J, with 10 bases between. CDR1 and CDR2 from the germline V gene are DFQATT and SNEGSKA (reference sequence). The CDR3 loop reads CSAIQEYSNQPQHF. The CDR3 coding sequence is TGCAGTGCTATACAGGAGTATAGCAATCAGCCCCAGCATTTT.

This clonotype was detected a few times. The J gene is TRBJ2-2, the V gene TRBV25-1; perhaps TRBD2 as D (6 bases). The CDR3 length is 15 residues. Germline V CDR1 and CDR2: MGHDK, SYGVNS. Trimming cost V 1 base and J 3 bases, with 9 bases left between them. The CDR3: CASSEFGRDTGELFF. CDR3 DNA sequence: TGTGCCAGCAGTGAATTCGGGAGAGACACCGGGGAGCTGTTTTTT. The full variable domain, its missing parts supplied by reference TRBV25-1 and TRBJ2-2, is EADIYQTPRYLVIGTGKKITLECSQTMGHDKMYWYQQDPGMELHLIHYSYGVNSTEKGDLSSESTVSRIRTEHFPLTLESARPSHTSQYLCASSEFGRDTGELFFGEGSRLTVL.

This clonotype turned up a few times. This chain connects TRBV28 to TRBJ2-1; 9 nucleotides match TRBD2. J was trimmed by 13 bases and V by 4 bases; bases with no gene match: 20. The CDR3 has 17 amino acids. Looked up from germline, CDR1 is MDHEN and CDR2 is SYDVKM. The CDR3 protein is CASSSRLAGPGGGAQFF. Written as DNA, the CDR3 is TGTGCCAGCAGTTCGAGGCTAGCGGGACCGGGGGGAGGGGCCCAGTTCTTC.

The V and J genes are TRBV14 and TRBJ2-1; D may match TRBD1 or TRBD2 (6 bases each). The CDR3 runs to 15 residues. Deletions cut 1 base from V and 8 bases from J, with 15 bases between. CDR1 SGHDN and CDR2 FVKESK come from the germline V gene. The CDR3 bases are TGTGCCAGCAGCCAAGTAGGGGGGCGTATGTATGAGCAGTTCTTC. It specifies CASSQVGGRMYEQFF.

The CDR3 DNA reads as TGTGCCAGCAGCTTAGGGGCGGGAGCAGATACGCAGTATTTT. This encodes CASSLGAGADTQYF. The rearrangement joins TRBV7-2 to TRBJ2-3, with 7 nucleotides matching TRBD2. The V segment lost 1 base and the J segment 4 bases; nucleotides outside the gene matches: 2. From germline, CDR1 is SGHTA and CDR2 FQGNSA. CDR3 length equals 14 residues.

This clonotype has ten or more counts. The chain uses TRBV29-1 and TRBJ2-5; 16 bases map to TRBD2. Looked up from germline, CDR1 is SQVTM and CDR2 is ANQGSEA. V shed 4 bases, J shed 5 bases, and the junction held 13 bases outside the gene matches. The CDR3 length is 18 residues. The CDR3 here is CSVGGLGTSGRGWETQYF. CDR3 bases: TGCAGCGTTGGTGGATTGGGGACTAGCGGGAGGGGCTGGGAGACCCAGTACTTC.

This clonotype has at least ten counts. The rearrangement uses TRBV4-2 and TRBJ2-5; 9 nucleotides agree with TRBD2. Germline lookup yields CDR1 LGHNA and CDR2 YNFKEQ. Trimming removed 0 bases from V and 5 bases from J; junction bases left unmatched: 13. The CDR3 sequence is 18 residues long. CDR3 DNA: TGTGCCAGCAGCCAAGATCCCCGGGGTAGCGGGAGAGTGGAGACCCAGTACTTC. Amino acid sequence: CASSQDPRGSGRVETQYF.

Only a few counts were recorded for this clonotype. The chain links TRBV29-1 to TRBJ2-1; tentative D call: TRBD1 (6 bases). Trimming stripped 6 bases from V and 1 base from J, with 13 bases between. Germline-derived CDR1 and CDR2 are SQVTM and ANQGSEA. This CDR3 is built from 14 residues. CDR3 coding DNA: TGCAGCGTACTCCCGACAGGTTCCTACAATGAGCAGTTCTTC. This translates into CSVLPTGSYNEQFF.

This clonotype has a handful of counts. The chain is built from TRBV24-1 and TRBJ2-5; D possibly uses TRBD1 or TRBD2 (6 bases each). Trimming shortened V by 6 bases and J by 2 bases, and 9 bases separated the two germline ends. CDR3 length: 13 amino acids. Germline V gene data show CDR1 as KGHDR and CDR2 as SFDVKD. The CDR3 is CATSWGAQETQYF. In nucleotides, the CDR3 is TGTGCCACCAGTTGGGGGGCACAAGAGACCCAGTACTTC.

There are a few counts of this clonotype. V gene TRBV27 combines with J gene TRBJ2-4; weak D call: TRBD1 (6 bases). The DNA end favors TRBJ2-5, so the J call may be wrong. CDR1 and CDR2 (germline): MNHEY, SMNVEV (reference sequence). This CDR3 comprises 13 residues. CDR3 DNA sequence: TGTGCCAGCGGGGGCCCAGGAATTGAGACCCAGTACTTC. Translated, it gives CASGGPGIETQYF.

This chain connects TRBV7-9 to TRBJ2-1; 7 nucleotides match TRBD2. V shed 0 bases, J shed 6 bases, and the junction held 5 bases outside the gene matches. Germline-derived CDR1 and CDR2 are SEHNR and FQNEAQ (reference sequence). The CDR3 spans 15 residues. CDR3 sequence reads: CASSLAPSGSNEQFF. For the CDR3, the DNA is TGTGCCAGCAGCTTAGCGCCTAGCGGCAGCAATGAGCAGTTCTTC.

This clonotype was seen only a few times. This rearrangement joins TRBV4-3 to TRBJ1-1; tentatively, D is TRBD1 (6 bases). CDR3 length: 14 residues. Germline CDR1 is LGHNA and CDR2 is YSLEER. V lost 7 bases and J 6 bases, leaving 18 bases between the germline ends. The CDR3 loop reads CASTVTRTDAEAFF. DNA for the CDR3: TGCGCCAGCACCGTAACCAGGACAGACGCTGAAGCTTTCTTT.

V gene TRBV27 combines with J gene TRBJ1-1; 9 bases are a match to TRBD1. The trim removed 3 bases at V and 4 bases at J, leaving 6 bases unmatched. Germline V CDR1 and CDR2: MNHEY, SMNVEV (reference sequence). The CDR3 runs to 15 residues. This chain's CDR3 is CASSFKETGGTEAFF. The CDR3 nucleotides read TGTGCCAGCAGTTTCAAGGAGACAGGGGGCACTGAAGCTTTCTTT.

The DNA of the CDR3 is TGCAGTGCTGACGACAGGGCTCGGTCCTACAATGAGCAGTACTTC. Protein: CSADDRARSYNEQYF. This chain connects TRBV20-1 to TRBJ2-1; 7 bases line up with TRBD1. The end of the DNA fits TRBJ2-7 better, so the J call may be wrong. CDR3 size: 15 residues. Germline CDR1 DFQATT, CDR2 SNEGSKA (reference sequence).

The genes are TRBV20-1 and TRBJ1-1; 8 nucleotides match TRBD1. V lost 5 bases, J lost 6 bases, and 8 bases stayed unmatched. CDR3 length: 13 amino acids. Germline V gives CDR1 DFQATT, CDR2 SNEGSKA (reference sequence). The chain's CDR3 is CSALRGQSAEAFF. CDR3 in DNA: TGCAGTGCTCTCAGGGGGCAGTCCGCTGAAGCTTTCTTT.

This clonotype was counted a single time. The chain has TRBV29-1 and TRBJ2-4, with 12 nucleotides matching TRBD2. The J call may be wrong; the DNA end is better matched by TRBJ2-7. Germline V gene sequence: CDR1 SQVTM, CDR2 ANQGSEA. This CDR3 has 14 amino acids. DNA for the CDR3: TGCAGCGCCCAGACTAGCGGGAGTGGTTACGAGCAGTACTTC. Protein: CSAQTSGSGYEQYF.

This clonotype was recorded a few times. The V and J genes are TRBV9 and TRBJ2-3; the D gene is possibly TRBD2 (5 bases). This CDR3 is built from 16 residues. Germline V gene sequence: CDR1 SGDLS, CDR2 YYNGEE. V was cut by 0 bases and J by 0 bases, with 11 bases left in between. The CDR3 coding sequence is TGTGCCAGCAGCGTAGCGCTAGCAGTAAGCACAGATACGCAGTATTTT. This codes for CASSVALAVSTDTQYF.

In this sample, this clonotype turned up a few times. The V and J genes are TRBV7-3 and TRBJ2-1, with TRBD2 matching over 14 bases. The CDR3 is made up of 17 amino acids. CDR1 and CDR2 from the germline V gene are SGHTA and FQGTGA. V was clipped by 5 bases and J by 8 bases; unmatched bases: 11. CDR3 DNA sequence: TGTGCCAGCAGCACACCCTCCGGGACTAGCGGGAGTGATGAGCAGTTCTTC. It specifies CASSTPSGTSGSDEQFF.

Many counts were recorded for this clonotype. J is TRBJ2-3 and V is TRBV7-2; D call uncertain. Per the germline V gene, CDR1 is SGHTA and CDR2 is FQGNSA. This CDR3 is built from 15 residues. V lost 5 bases, J lost 4 bases, and 16 bases lay in between. CDR3 region: CASSPSPEWADTQYF. DNA for the CDR3: TGTGCCAGCAGCCCGTCACCGGAGTGGGCAGATACGCAGTATTTT.

Only one count was recorded for this clonotype. The V and J genes are TRBV29-1 and TRBJ2-5; D gene uncertain. V was clipped by 6 bases and J by 11 bases, with 19 bases between them. CDR1 SQVTM and CDR2 ANQGSEA come from the germline V gene. The CDR3 extends over 12 amino acids. The CDR3 region is CSVGIGSNEQYF. CDR3 nucleotides: TGCAGCGTGGGAATAGGCTCCAATGAGCAGTACTTC.

The rearrangement uses TRBV6-1 and TRBJ2-3; the match to TRBD1 covers 9 bases. J lost 6 bases, V lost 2 bases, and 6 bases had no gene match. Germline V gene sequence: CDR1 MNHNS, CDR2 SASEGT. The CDR3 is 15 residues long. The DNA for the CDR3 is TGTGCCAGCAGTGAATCGGGACAGGGATCTGATACGCAGTATTTT. Translation: CASSESGQGSDTQYF.

The J gene is TRBJ2-7, the V gene TRBV10-3; D possibly corresponds to TRBD1 (5 bases). Germline-derived CDR1 and CDR2 are ENHRY and SYGVKD. This CDR3 is built from 12 residues. Trimming pared 4 bases from V and 3 bases from J, leaving 7 bases between. The CDR3 DNA reads as TGTGCCATCAGTGTAGGGGACTACGAGCAGTACTTC. This sequence encodes CAISVGDYEQYF.